This entry features one T cell receptor (beta chain) sequence. Its antigen specificity is not known. No qualities accompany the bases; no much larger clone lies one base away. These data are taken from a study of cytomegalovirus exposure and HLA in healthy donors (dated by TCRdb to 2016 to 2017). The study in broad terms: An earlier analysis of 587 of the donors reported over 250 Gb of sequence data and roughly 120 million unique TCR beta sequences obtained from around 190 million T cells. The study aimed to test whether signatures of past pathogen exposure could be identified by cataloging public T cell receptors. Class I and class II HLA loci were covered by the typing at four-digit resolution. The study used immunosequencing to profile the T cell repertoires of approximately 690 subjects and linked those repertoires to cytomegalovirus serostatus. Among 398 genotyped donors of the cohort, an average of approximately 220,000 unique TCR beta nucleotide sequences was sequenced per donor, of which 15% to 20% were non-productive. A later genetic analysis used genome-wide SNP genotypes for about 65% of the roughly 670 donors, treating that subset as a discovery cohort. About five DR-DQ haplotypes were treated as single units for association and clustering because of strong linkage in the cohort. Besides the first cohort of roughly 700 subjects, a separate validation cohort made up of around 120 different subjects was used. The study combined high-throughput TCR immunosequencing, statistical association of individual TCRs with disease status, and machine learning to predict cytomegalovirus infection status. An earlier analysis of about 620 of the donors applied high-throughput TCR beta sequencing to assess whether each TCR beta V gene segment acted as functional or pseudogenic. Of the roughly 390 genotyped donors, more than 75% were placed in the genetic ancestry cluster associated with self-reported Caucasian donors. About 300 gigabases of sequencing data and tens of millions of unique TCR sequences were included in an early release covering under 650 HLA-typed donors. Donor age, sex, ethnicity and CMV serostatus were collected together with the repertoire data. Rather than drawing on any new phenotypic data, the later analysis identified candidate immune exposures from TCR beta sequences and the way those sequences occurred across donors. A later analysis re-examined previously published TCR beta repertoires from around 670 donors and added high-resolution HLA genotyping to investigate patterns of TCR occurrence. Typing coverage varied by locus: roughly 620-640 donors for A, B, C, DRB1 and DQB1; approximately 500 for DQA1; about 590 for DPA1; approximately 490 for DPB1. All discovery cohort repertoires had been generated on a single sequencing platform. Study-wide conclusions, independent of this receptor: A later analysis found that HLA-associated TCR beta chains were more clonally expanded and had lower generation probabilities than equally common non-associated chains. In vitro tests confirmed that three of the cytomegalovirus-associated TCR beta chains recognize cytomegalovirus antigens. In both the original and validation cohorts, the classifier was reported to diagnose cytomegalovirus status with high specificity and sensitivity. In a later genetic analysis, a missense DCLRE1C variant was associated with V-gene and J-gene trimming of TCR beta chains, and the association was replicated in an independent cohort. This cohort had only TCR beta chains sequenced, and the lack of alpha or paired-chain data limited which features could be detected. It was suggested by the authors that the approach could potentially be generalized to other disease states and immunological phenotypes. A cluster of highly shared sequence variants was judged likely to represent a technical artifact of the sequencing pipeline. Linkage disequilibrium might explain the correlated functional status among segregating V segments, but an unknown experimental factor could not be ruled out. In an earlier analysis of over 550 of the donors, most TCR beta V segments were observed in productive rearrangements about 87% or about 30% of the time, broadly matching IMGT annotations. CMV serostatus was the only immune exposure information available for the cohort. Sequencing depth was assumed to be roughly uniform across donors in the presence/absence analyses, though that assumption may not hold. In a later genetic analysis, fewer N-insertions in productive TCRs were reported among donors in an Asian-associated ancestry cluster than the roughly 700-donor mean. A later analysis reported that several top co-occurrence clusters appeared linked to parvovirus B19, influenza, CMV and Epstein-Barr virus. At a false discovery rate of 0.05, a later analysis linked around 17,000 TCR beta sequences to specific HLA alleles. Some IMGT-functional V segments, including TRBV6-2 and TRBV6-3, could not be told apart with the 87-base-pair reads, so those segments were excluded. When HLA alleles, especially DR and DQ, strongly co-occurred, attributing TCR associations to individual alleles was difficult. In a later analysis, TCR association rates were found to vary across HLA loci, with the most associated TCRs seen for DRB1 alleles and the fewest for HLA-C alleles. Most TCR sequences were observed very rarely across donors, whereas some public TCRs were present in many individuals. A further reported finding was that TCR beta sequences accurately predicted the HLA-A and HLA-B alleles for most subjects in the first cohort. The study gave a list of 150 to 200 TCR beta chains associated with cytomegalovirus. Because HLA typing was missing for some donors at each locus, association tests included only the typed subset. According to a later analysis, most CMV-associated TCR beta chains appeared to be HLA-restricted, and the HLA associations seemed to be driven largely by CMV exposure. The earlier analysis of about 600 of the donors excluded around 17 rarely observed V segments, including chromosome 9 orphons, because counts were too low.

The cohort comprised 710 or so healthy bone marrow donors. Cohort members were all nominally healthy when sampled, although unrecorded immune exposures were likely present. The donor tested CMV seropositive, placing the donor among the 250 to 350 seropositive members of the cohort. A peripheral blood sample was collected from each donor, and TCR beta sequencing was performed on peripheral blood mononuclear cells. The Qiagen DNeasy Blood Extraction Kit was used to extract genomic DNA from the blood cell samples. The library was built by means of the immunoSEQ multiplex PCR assay. For the multiplex PCR, a mixture combining 60 forward primers for TCR Vbeta segments and 13 reverse primers for TCR Jbeta segments was used. The CDR3 region of rearranged TCR beta genes was amplified from genomic DNA with a multiplex PCR assay. On the Illumina HiSeq System, the amplified TCR beta libraries were sequenced as 87-base-pair reads. Regarding the original processing steps: Across the 500 to 750 repertoires, a later analysis counted tens of millions of unique TCR beta chains, roughly 11 million of which were shared by at least two donors. Raw reads were error-corrected and collapsed into unique sequences with a nearest-neighbor algorithm that merged closely related sequences to remove PCR and sequencing errors. To assign V, D and J gene segments, CDR3 sequences were aligned to IMGT reference sequences. For a sequence to be retained, a match of at least six nucleotides was required to both a V gene segment and a J gene segment. Rearrangements were called productive when the CDR3 lacked stop codons and stayed in frame with V and J; all others were non-productive. CDR3 was defined according to IMGT convention as the region running from the second conserved V-encoded cysteine to the conserved J-encoded phenylalanine. The earlier analysis of 550 to 650 of the donors excluded any sequence lacking an unambiguous match to a single V gene segment. An earlier analysis of fewer than 650 of the donors classified V segments as functional when productive rearrangements were above 56.7% and as segregating when the standard deviation between donors was above 5%. A statistical classification framework was built for diagnosing cytomegalovirus status from the catalog of TCR beta chain sequences. V and J gene assignment, in a later analysis, came from comparing TCR nucleotide sequences with IMGT/GENE-DB human TR gene sequences. A later analysis assigned CDR3 sequences and most-parsimonious VDJ recombination scenarios with the TCRdist pipeline. In a later analysis, each TCR beta chain was defined by its CDR3 amino acid sequence together with its V-gene family, and reads without a unique V-gene family were excluded. A later analysis removed 600 or so highly shared, low-generation-probability nucleotide sequences to deal with suspected cross-contamination and a sequencing artifact. In a later analysis, a clonal expansion index for each public chain was calculated from normalized within-repertoire ranks of inferred template counts. Generation probabilities in a later analysis came from a VDJ recombination model fitted to out-of-frame rearrangements, and those results were checked against IGoR. In a later analysis, TCR-TCR, TCR-HLA and TCR-CMV co-occurrence was scored with hypergeometric tests, and a repertoire-size bias correction was applied to TCR pairs. To estimate false discovery rates, a later analysis permuted the HLA or CMV assignments 20 times. In a later analysis, co-occurring TCRs were grouped using DBSCAN, with TCRdist sequence similarity added in when clustering inside HLA-allele-positive subsets. Repertoires with fewer than 30,000 or more than 120,000 public chains were left out of co-occurrence clustering, as were five repertoires with anomalous nucleotide sharing. TCRdb retrieved this table from immuneACCESS and kept in-frame rearrangements only. Not all clones are present; in checked studies, unresolved V genes account for under half, and no reason is known for the remainder. D and trimming come from the DNA, and the V and J calls and clone size come from that table. Within this sample are approximately 190,000 clones, with about three quarters of them counted one time only. Clones ranked in the top ten supply less than 2.5% of the sample.

Measured from the cysteine to the phenylalanine, the CDR3 is 12 residues long. The only DNA kept is the CDR3, 36 bases in frame from the first base. The germline V gene supplies CDR1 SGDLS and CDR2 YYNGEE. Trimming at the junction amounts to 4 bases on V and 3 bases on J, and the germline ends lie 7 bases apart. This sequence uses TRBV9 and TRBJ1-2, with the D gene not clear enough to name. This clonotype originated in a woman in her twenties or thirties in good health and CMV-seropositive. Sequenced sample: PBMCs. The DNA sequence reads TGTGCCAGCAGCAAAACGGACTATGGCTACACCTTC. Its amino acids are CASSKTDYGYTF.